These 8 T cell receptor beta chains were sequenced from one sample in a study of breast tumors, draining lymph nodes, adjacent tissues. In TCRdb, the multiplex PCR reads were re-called with MiXCR into one record per CDR3 protein. The table shows 140,000 or so distinct CDR3 sequences, with approximately 29% occurring only once. Samples came from axillary lymph nodes draining the breast cancer. The sample consisted of axillary lymph node tissue. These receptors were taken from a female donor with breast cancer. Some clones in this sample may be carry-over from other donors' samples.

As concerns this clonotype: Germline and junction disagree at one end, which may indicate a read error. V and J are TRBV6-5 and TRBJ2-2; TRBD2 matches 13 bases. The CDR3 runs 18 residues. Germline loops: CDR1 MNHEY, CDR2 SVGAGI. The CDR3 protein is CASGSPGLAGTNTGELFF. The CDR3 nucleotides are TGTGCCAGCGGTTCCCCGGGACTAGCGGGGACGAACACCGGGGAGCTGTTCTTT.

This clonotype was found many times. The gene calls are TRBV7-2 and TRBJ2-7; TRBD1 matches 7 bases. Germline V gene lookup returns CDR1 SGHTA and CDR2 FQGNSA. Trimming cost V 5 bases and J 2 bases; bases outside gene matches: 3. CDR3 length equals 13 residues. DNA of the CDR3: TGTGCCAGCAGCCTCGGGACAGCCTACGAGCAGTACTTC. Translation gives CASSLGTAYEQYF.

The chain employs TRBV20-1 and TRBJ2-3, with 7 bases identical to TRBD2. With 4 bases clipped from V and 5 bases from J, the junction kept 6 bases outside the gene matches. The germline CDR1 and CDR2 sequences are DFQATT and SNEGSKA (reference sequence). The CDR3 spans 13 residues. In nucleotides, the CDR3 is TGCAGTGCTACTAGCGGCGGGGGAGATACGCAGTATTTT. Amino acids: CSATSGGGDTQYF.

This clonotype has a count of ten or more. V gene TRBV30 combines with J gene TRBJ2-7; 12 bases are shared with TRBD2. CDR1 GTSNPN and CDR2 SVGIG come from the germline V gene (reference sequence). After removal of 2 bases from V and 3 bases from J, the junction contained 5 bases not matched to a gene. The length of the CDR3 is 15 residues. In nucleotides, the CDR3 is TGTGCCTGGAGTCCACTAGCGGGGGGTCTCTACGAGCAGTACTTC. Encoded protein: CAWSPLAGGLYEQYF.

The sample holds many counts of this clonotype. At one end, the junction sequence differs from germline, possibly due to a read error. The chain employs TRBV7-9 and TRBJ1-2; 10 bases are shared with TRBD1. From germline, CDR1 is SEHNR and CDR2 FQNEAQ (reference sequence). There are 13 residues in the CDR3. CDR3 in DNA: TGTGCCAGCAGCTTCACGGGACAGGGGAACGAGTACTTC. Translation: CASSFTGQGNEYF.

CDR3 DNA: TGTGCCAGCAGTTTATCAGCAGGGGGCCCTCGGAATGAGCAGTTCTTC. This codes for CASSLSAGGPRNEQFF. The chain employs TRBV19 and TRBJ2-1; the match to TRBD1 covers 8 bases. This CDR3 is 16 amino acids long. In germline, CDR1 is LNHDA, CDR2 SQIVND (reference sequence). With 9 bases clipped from V and 7 bases from J, the junction kept 17 bases outside the gene matches.

About this clonotype itself: A single base separates this from a much larger clone, so it may be a read error. The chain is built from TRBV20-1 and TRBJ1-2, with 8 positions matching TRBD1. Trimming removed 8 bases from V and 13 bases from J; junction bases left unmatched: 15. The germline V gene encodes CDR1 DFQATT and CDR2 SNEGSKA (reference sequence). The CDR3 contains 12 residues. This chain's CDR3 is CSRQGQDYDSTF. The CDR3 nucleotides are TGCAGTAGACAGGGACAGGACTATGACTCCACCTTC.

This clonotype was counted ten times or more. The V gene is TRBV10-3, the J gene TRBJ2-7; no clear D. The CDR3 runs 11 residues. Trimming took 4 bases from V and 3 from J, leaving 4 bases between them. Germline-derived CDR1 and CDR2 are ENHRY and SYGVKD. CDR3 coding DNA: TGTGCCATCAGTGCGGGCTACGAGCAGTACGTC. Translated, it gives CAISAGYEQYV.